This T cell receptor beta chain derives from a study of blood T cell repertoires in COVID-19. Study-wide background: Spain, Italy and the United States supplied samples that represented acute and convalescent COVID-19. In each case, the material was cDNA or gDNA derived from T cells, B-cell-depleted T cells, or PBMCs.

Per the original data handling: Quantification of nucleated cells was approximated via reference gene primer amplification. The table came from immunoSEQ multiplex PCR; TCRdb's copy has only in-frame clones and leaves some out. V, J and clone size derive from that table, while D and trimming were established from the DNA sequence. The sample shows about 150,000 clones, roughly nine tenths of them seen only once. Germline V CDR1 and CDR2: LGHDT, YNNKEL (reference sequence). The CDR3 has 18 amino acids. After removal of 5 bases from V and 7 bases from J, the junction contained 19 bases not matched to a gene.

What was sequenced was peripheral blood. V usage is TRBV3-1 (or the pseudogene TRBV3-2) and J usage is TRBJ2-2; 7 bases are a match to TRBD2. This TCR was recovered from a middle-aged woman with acute or convalescent COVID-19. For the CDR3, the DNA is TGTGCCAGCAGCAGCATGGCCGGGACTACGACTTTGGGCGGGGAGCTGTTTTTT. It translates to CASSSMAGTTTLGGELFF.